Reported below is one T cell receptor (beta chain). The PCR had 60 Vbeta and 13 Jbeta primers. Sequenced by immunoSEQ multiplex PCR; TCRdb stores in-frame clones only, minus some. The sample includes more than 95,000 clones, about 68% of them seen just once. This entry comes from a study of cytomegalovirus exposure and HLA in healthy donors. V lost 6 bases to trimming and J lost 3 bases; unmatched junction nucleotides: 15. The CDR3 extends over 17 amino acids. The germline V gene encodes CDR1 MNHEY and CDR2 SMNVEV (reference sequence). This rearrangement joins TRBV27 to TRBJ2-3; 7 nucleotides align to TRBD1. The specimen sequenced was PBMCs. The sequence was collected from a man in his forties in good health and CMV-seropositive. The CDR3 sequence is CASSLRQGVGGTDTQYF. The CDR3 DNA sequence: TGTGCCAGCAGCCTACGACAGGGTGTGGGTGGTACAGATACGCAGTATTTT.